One and the same sample provided the 30 T cell receptor beta chains below, sequenced in a study of human T cells and chemical hapten exposure. Described time point: patch test 3, about 24 weeks after DPC sensitization. Treatment denoted: therapeutic diphenylcyclopropenone sensitization with weekly scalp DPC. MiXCR, applied by TCRdb to the RACE reads, yields one record per CDR3 protein. The table shows about 190,000 distinct CDR3 sequences, with around 23% occurring only once. Sample: whole blood, taken in connection with sensitization to the hapten diphenylcyclopropenone (DPC). Receptors originate from a woman between 35 and 50 years old with alopecia areata. Some clones in this sample may be carry-over from other donors' samples.

At least ten counts were recorded for this clonotype. This chain connects TRBV7-2 to TRBJ2-1; 8 bases are a match to TRBD2. CDR3 length equals 15 residues. Germline-derived CDR1 and CDR2 are SGHTA and FQGNSA. V was clipped by 2 bases and J by 7 bases; unmatched bases: 7. In DNA form, the CDR3 reads TGTGCCAGCAGCTTAACGGGAGGGGGAGGGAATGAGCAGTTCTTC. Its protein product is CASSLTGGGGNEQFF. Based on the CDR3 plus reference TRBV7-2 and TRBJ2-1, the full variable domain is GAGVSQSPSNKVTEKGKDVELRCDPISGHTALYWYRQSLGQGLEFLIYFQGNSAPDKSGLPSDRFSAERTGGSVSTLTIQRTQQEDSAVYLCASSLTGGGGNEQFFGPGTRLTVL.

The chain is built from TRBV28 and TRBJ1-2, with 10 bases matching TRBD1. V dropped 1 base and J dropped 6; count of bases not matched to a gene: 2. Germline V gene lookup returns CDR1 MDHEN and CDR2 SYDVKM. This CDR3 is built from 14 residues. The CDR3 loop reads CASSLFGTGDGYTF. The CDR3 DNA follows: TGTGCCAGCAGTTTATTTGGGACAGGGGATGGCTACACCTTC.

V is TRBV10-3 and J is TRBJ1-2, with unresolved D. The CDR3 spans 13 residues. Germline CDR1 and CDR2: ENHRY and SYGVKD. Trimming shortened V by 0 bases and J by 5 bases, and 7 bases separated the two germline ends. The CDR3 sequence is CAISESFGYGYTF. In DNA form, the CDR3 reads TGTGCCATCAGTGAGTCGTTTGGGTATGGCTACACCTTC.

This clonotype was counted a few times. The V gene is TRBV9, the J gene TRBJ1-1; no firm D call. Germline V gives CDR1 SGDLS, CDR2 YYNGEE. The CDR3 totals 15 residues. With 0 bases removed from V and 4 bases from J, the gap between germline ends came to 13 bases. CDR3 residues: CASSVGDTLGTEAFF. The CDR3 DNA is TGTGCCAGCAGCGTAGGAGACACCCTGGGCACTGAAGCTTTCTTT.

This clonotype was seen repeatedly, ten times or more. The chain carries TRBV29-1 and TRBJ2-7, with 7 bases that match TRBD2. Germline CDR1 and CDR2: SQVTM and ANQGSEA. The CDR3 is made up of 13 amino acids. V lost 5 bases, J lost 3 bases, and 7 bases stayed unmatched. The CDR3 DNA reads as TGCAGCGTTCCAATAGCGGGTGACTACGAGCAGTACTTC. It is translated as CSVPIAGDYEQYF.

This chain joins TRBV29-1 and TRBJ2-7; 11 nucleotides line up with TRBD2. The ends lost 4 bases at V and 4 bases at J; junction bases unmatched: 12. The germline CDR1 and CDR2 sequences are SQVTM and ANQGSEA. The CDR3 extends over 16 amino acids. CDR3 coding DNA: TGCAGCGTTGGCGGACTAGCGGGCAAGGTTCTTTACGAGCAGTACTTC. Translation: CSVGGLAGKVLYEQYF.

In its sample, this clonotype was seen many times. J is TRBJ2-1 and V is TRBV28; perhaps TRBD2 as D (5 bases). CDR3 length: 11 residues. CDR1 MDHEN and CDR2 SYDVKM come from the germline V gene. Trimming cost V 2 bases and J 10 bases, with 6 bases left between them. DNA for the CDR3: TGTGCCAGCAGTTTAAGGAGGGAGCAGTTCTTC. Amino acids: CASSLRREQFF.

This clonotype has just a few counts. The gene calls are TRBV20-1 and TRBJ2-1; 10 bases fit TRBD2. V dropped 4 bases and J dropped 10; count of bases not matched to a gene: 13. There are 15 residues in the CDR3. Germline V CDR1 and CDR2: DFQATT, SNEGSKA (reference sequence). As DNA, the CDR3 is TGCAGTGCTACCACGGGACTAGCGCAAAGAGGAGAGCAGTTCTTC. This translates into CSATTGLAQRGEQFF.

The J gene is TRBJ2-7, the V gene TRBV7-8; D is unresolved. Trimming shortened V by 2 bases and J by 3 bases, and 5 bases separated the two germline ends. The germline gives CDR1 SGHVS, CDR2 FQNEAQ. The CDR3 sequence is 12 residues long. The CDR3 bases are TGTGCCAGCAGCTTACCCCTCTACGAGCAGTACTTC. Translation gives CASSLPLYEQYF.

This clonotype was seen more than once but under ten times. The V call is TRBV5-4, the J call TRBJ2-7, with 9 bases identical to TRBD1. Germline loops: CDR1 SGHNT, CDR2 YYREEE (reference sequence). The CDR3 is 15 residues long. The V segment lost 4 bases and the J segment 3 bases; nucleotides outside the gene matches: 8. The CDR3 sequence: CASSEGQGKSYEQYF. The CDR3, as DNA: TGTGCCAGCAGCGAAGGACAGGGGAAAAGCTACGAGCAGTACTTC.

This clonotype has only a few counts. The chain employs TRBV29-1 and TRBJ2-7, with TRBD2 matching over 13 bases. The CDR3 contains 14 residues. The V gene end was trimmed by 7 bases and the J gene end by 7 bases; junction bases not matched to a gene: 10. Looked up from germline, CDR1 is SQVTM and CDR2 is ANQGSEA. This CDR3 is CSARTSGRKMEQYF. The CDR3, as DNA: TGCAGCGCCAGGACTAGCGGGAGAAAAATGGAGCAGTACTTC.

This clonotype was seen a few times. This chain links TRBV9 with TRBJ2-2, with D unresolved. Looked up from germline, CDR1 is SGDLS and CDR2 is YYNGEE. The V gene lost 3 bases and the J gene lost 7 bases, with 10 bases spanning the gap. There are 13 residues in the CDR3. CDR3 loop: CASSAHSNGELFF. CDR3 coding DNA: TGTGCCAGCAGCGCCCACTCGAACGGGGAGCTGTTTTTT.

This clonotype was picked up many times. The rearrangement links TRBV30 to TRBJ2-7, with D possibly being TRBD1 (5 bases). CDR3 size: 13 residues. V lost 6 bases and J 6 bases, leaving 18 bases between the germline ends. Per germline, CDR1 GTSNPN and CDR2 SVGIG (reference sequence). In DNA, the CDR3 is TGTGCCTGCCACCAGCAGGGTATGGGCGAGCAGTACTTC. Its translation is CACHQQGMGEQYF.

Ten or more counts support this clonotype. V gene TRBV7-2 combines with J gene TRBJ2-3, with 10 bases lining up with TRBD2. The ends lost 5 bases at V and 0 bases at J; junction bases unmatched: 5. CDR1 and CDR2 (germline): SGHTA, FQGNSA. This CDR3 has 16 residues. The CDR3 protein is CASSRRTSGSTDTQYF. The CDR3 DNA reads as TGTGCCAGCAGCCGAAGGACTAGCGGTAGCACAGATACGCAGTATTTT.

In DNA form, the CDR3 reads TGTGCCAGCAGCCCCTCCTGGGGGGTTAGCACAGATACGCAGTATTTT. As protein: CASSPSWGVSTDTQYF. V and J are TRBV6-6 and TRBJ2-3; D is perhaps TRBD2 (6 bases). The V end lost 6 bases, the J end lost 0 bases, and 16 bases lay between the germline ends. The CDR3 is made up of 16 amino acids. The V gene's germline CDR1 is MNHNY and CDR2 SVGAGI (reference sequence).

V and J are TRBV4-1 and TRBJ1-2, with 9 bases matching TRBD1. V lost 3 bases, J lost 6 bases, and 8 bases stayed unmatched. This CDR3 contains 15 residues. Germline V gene data show CDR1 as MGHRA and CDR2 as YSYEKL. CDR3 protein: CASSQPNRGRDGYTF. In DNA form, the CDR3 reads TGCGCCAGCAGCCAGCCGAACAGGGGGCGGGATGGCTACACCTTC.

This clonotype has a handful of counts. The chain uses TRBV5-5 and TRBJ1-5; 7 bases line up with TRBD1. This CDR3 is 15 amino acids long. V gave up 0 bases and J gave up 3 bases; unmatched junction bases: 3. Germline values: CDR1 SGHKS, CDR2 YYEKEE (reference sequence). This chain's CDR3 is CASSLDRGNNQPQHF. CDR3 sequence (DNA): TGTGCCAGCAGCTTGGACAGGGGAAACAATCAGCCCCAGCATTTT.

V is TRBV4-1 and J is TRBJ1-6, with 7 bases identical to TRBD1. This CDR3 contains 17 residues. V lost 3 bases, J lost 0 bases, and 5 bases stayed unmatched. CDR1 and CDR2 (germline): MGHRA, YSYEKL. In nucleotides, the CDR3 is TGCGCCAGCAGCCAGTCGGGACAGAGCTCCTATAATTCACCCCTCCACTTT. Its protein is CASSQSGQSSYNSPLHF.

This clonotype was recorded a few times. The chain carries TRBV5-1 and TRBJ2-7, with 8 bases identical to TRBD2. The CDR3 totals 14 residues. V was pared by 2 bases and J by 3 bases, with 4 bases of the junction left unmatched. Germline-derived CDR1 and CDR2 are SGHRS and YFSETQ. DNA of the CDR3: TGCGCCAGCAGCTTCAAGAGCGGGAGCTACGAGCAGTACTTC. Translated, it gives CASSFKSGSYEQYF.

The chain links TRBV5-1 to TRBJ2-1; D remains unclear. Germline CDR1 is SGHRS and CDR2 is YFSETQ. Between the trimmed V and J ends, which lost 1 base and 0 bases, there was a span of 11 bases. The CDR3 covers 16 residues. The CDR3 region has the DNA TGCGCCAGCAGCTTGTCAGTCCAGAGCTCCTACAATGAGCAGTTCTTC. Translated, it gives CASSLSVQSSYNEQFF.

This clonotype turned up a few times. The J gene is TRBJ2-7, the V gene TRBV10-3; no firm D call. Trimming removed 4 bases from V and 0 bases from J, with 7 bases in between. Germline CDR1 is ENHRY and CDR2 is SYGVKD. This CDR3 has 13 residues. CDR3 protein: CAISVASSYEQYF. In DNA, the CDR3 is TGTGCCATCAGTGTAGCCTCCTCCTACGAGCAGTACTTC.

There are many counts of this clonotype. The chain is built from TRBV29-1 and TRBJ2-7, with D possibly being TRBD1 (5 bases). Between the trimmed V and J ends, which lost 3 bases and 2 bases, there was a span of 14 bases. The CDR3 spans 14 residues. CDR1 and CDR2 (germline): SQVTM, ANQGSEA. The CDR3: CSVEKATATYEQYF. The DNA of the CDR3 is TGCAGCGTTGAGAAGGCGACAGCCACCTACGAGCAGTACTTC.

This clonotype was recorded at least ten times. CDR3 amino acids: CASSIQAGSYEQYF. CDR3 coding DNA: TGTGCCAGCAGCATACAAGCCGGGTCCTACGAGCAGTACTTC. This chain connects TRBV6-5 to TRBJ2-7; D gene uncertain. The germline gives CDR1 MNHEY, CDR2 SVGAGI. The CDR3 spans 14 residues. The V end lost 6 bases, the J end lost 1 base, and 13 bases lay between the germline ends.

The V call is TRBV7-2, the J call TRBJ2-3, with D tentatively TRBD2 (6 bases). This CDR3 region has 15 residues. Trimming removed 7 bases at V and 4 bases at J, with 18 bases between. Looked up from germline, CDR1 is SGHTA and CDR2 is FQGNSA. The CDR3 nucleotides are TGTGCCAGCATCCCCCATCCGGGAGCTGCAGATACGCAGTATTTT. Amino acids: CASIPHPGAADTQYF.

The chain recombines TRBV12-3 or TRBV12-4 with TRBJ2-1; 7 nucleotides agree with TRBD1. V shed 6 bases and J 0 bases; nucleotides not matched to a gene: 5. The CDR3 has 15 amino acids. CDR3 in amino acids: CASSRQGNSYNEQFF. The CDR3 DNA is TGTGCCAGCAGCCGACAGGGAAACTCCTACAATGAGCAGTTCTTC.

This chain uses TRBV21-1 with TRBJ2-7; TRBD1 is the table's D call, not checked against the DNA. TRBV21-1 is a pseudogene segment. The CDR3 totals 18 residues. CDR3 residues: CASSKNSRGRGLAYEQYF. In DNA form, the CDR3 reads TGTGCCAGCAGCAAAAACTCCCGGGGCAGGGGTCTTGCCTACGAGCAGTACTTC.

This chain uses TRBV11-2 with TRBJ2-2; D may be TRBD1 or TRBD2 (5 bases each). Between the trimmed V and J ends, which lost 5 bases and 5 bases, there was a span of 15 bases. Germline lookup yields CDR1 SGHAT and CDR2 FQNNGV. The CDR3 runs 15 residues. In DNA form, the CDR3 reads TGTGCCAGCAGCCCAAGGTCGGGGCTAACCGGGGAGCTGTTTTTT. This gives the protein CASSPRSGLTGELFF. Looking up the rest from reference TRBV11-2 and TRBJ2-2 gives the full variable domain: EAGVAQSPRYKIIEKRQSVAFWCNPISGHATLYWYQQILGQGPKLLIQFQNNGVVDDSQLPKDRFSAERLKGVDSTLKIQPAKLEDSAVYLCASSPRSGLTGELFFGEGSRLTVL.

The chain links TRBV6-1 to TRBJ1-2, with D possibly matching TRBD1 (5 bases). The germline gives CDR1 MNHNS, CDR2 SASEGT. The ends were cut back, 4 bases at V and 2 bases at J, with 11 bases in the middle. This CDR3 has 14 residues. The CDR3 loop is CASSGWGFNYGYTF. CDR3 bases: TGTGCCAGCAGTGGTTGGGGGTTCAACTATGGCTACACCTTC.

This chain links TRBV5-1 with TRBJ2-7; no definite D call. There are 16 residues in the CDR3. Trimming left V 1 base short and J 6 bases short, with 20 bases between. Germline CDR1 is SGHRS and CDR2 is YFSETQ. CDR3 bases: TGCGCCAGCAGCTTGTTTCCAGCAGGACCAGCAAGCGAGCAGTACTTC. It specifies CASSLFPAGPASEQYF.

This clonotype was seen repeatedly, ten times or more. The chain combines TRBV3-1 with TRBJ1-1; D might be TRBD1 (5 bases). V lost 6 bases and J lost 4, with 15 bases in between. This CDR3 has 14 amino acids. CDR1 and CDR2 (germline): LGHDT, YNNKEL (reference sequence). The CDR3 DNA follows: TGTGCCAGCAGTCCACAAGGCGGGGCCACTGAAGCTTTCTTT. It codes for CASSPQGGATEAFF. The whole variable domain, remainder taken from reference TRBV3-1 and TRBJ1-1, is DTAVSQTPKYLVTQMGNDKSIKCEQNLGHDTMYWYKQDSKKFLKIMFSYNNKELIINETVPNRFSPKSPDKAHLNLHINSLELGDSAVYFCASSPQGGATEAFFGQGTRLTVV.